This is a list of T cell receptor beta chains from one sample in a study of T-cell reconstitution after alpha-beta-depleted transplantation in children. TCRdb fed the PCR reads into MiXCR, producing one record per CDR3 protein. The sample carries about 7,200 distinct CDR3 sequences, roughly 4.8% recorded once. The source was PBMCs, mostly from graft donor cells, collected 180 days after TCRalphabeta/CD19-depleted stem cell transplant. These receptor sequences come from a child in the first two years of life who had a stem cell transplant for acute myeloid leukemia, so the T cells may come from the graft donor. Both conserved end residues are part of each CDR3. A D gene is named only where the DNA matches it firmly. Not all rows give a size; the values are once, few, many and, for expanded clones, a class.

clone_size	v_call	d_call	j_call	cdr3_nt	cdr3_aa
medium-sized	TRBV5-1	-	TRBJ2-7	TGCGCCAGCAGCGCCGGACCACTTTACGAGCAGTACTTC	CASSAGPLYEQYF
many	TRBV5-1	TRBD1	TRBJ2-7	TGCGCCAGCAGCTGGACAGGGACCTACGAGCAGTACTTC	CASSWTGTYEQYF
medium-sized	TRBV5-1	TRBD1	TRBJ1-5	TGCGCCAGCAGCACCGGACAGGGCCGCAATCAGCCCCAGCATTTT	CASSTGQGRNQPQHF
medium-sized	TRBV7-9	TRBD2	TRBJ2-7	TGTGCCAGCAGCTTACAACCGGGGGGGATCTACGAGCAGTACTTC	CASSLQPGGIYEQYF
-	TRBV2	TRBD1	TRBJ1-1	TGTACCTGCAGTTCTTCAGGGGGTGGGCATACATCCATGAACACTGAAGCTTTCTTT	CTCSSSGGGHTSMNTEAFF
many	TRBV11-2	-	TRBJ1-2	TGTGCCAGCAGCACGTGGGAAGGGGATGGCTACACCTTC	CASSTWEGDGYTF
medium-sized	TRBV4-2	TRBD1	TRBJ2-5	TGTGCCAGCAGCCAAACCGGGACAGCCCAAGAGACCCAGTACTTC	CASSQTGTAQETQYF
medium-sized	TRBV4-2	-	TRBJ1-2	TGTGCCAGCAGCCAAGATTTAGCAGGGGAAGTCTATGGCTACACCTTC	CASSQDLAGEVYGYTF
many	TRBV27	-	TRBJ2-1	TGTGCCAGCAGTTCCCCGGGGGTAGCGCTGAACAATGAGCAGTTCTTC	CASSSPGVALNNEQFF
many	TRBV29-1	-	TRBJ2-7	TGCAGCGTTGAACAAGTGCGCGAGCAGTACTTC	CSVEQVREQYF
many	TRBV7-2	TRBD1	TRBJ2-3	TGTGCCAGCAGCCAAAAGGGGGCTAGTTATTTT	CASSQKGASYF
many	TRBV6-5	TRBD1	TRBJ1-4	TGTGCCAGCAGTTACGGACAGGGGTTAAATGAAAAACTGTTTTTT	CASSYGQGLNEKLFF
-	TRBV3-1	TRBD2	TRBJ2-1	TGTGCCTGCACCCAAGTCGGACTAGCGGACAATGAGCAGTTCTTC	CACTQVGLADNEQFF
medium-sized	TRBV18	TRBD2	TRBJ2-2	TGTGCCAGCTCACCAACCCCTAGCGGGCCTTCACACTCGGGGGAGCTGTTTTTT	CASSPTPSGPSHSGELFF
many	TRBV7-9	-	TRBJ1-1	TGTGCCAGCAGCTCCTCCTCCACCTGGGGGGGGTGGACTGAAGTTTTCTTT	CASSSSSTWGGWTEVFF
many	TRBV10-3	TRBD1	TRBJ2-1	TGTGCCATCAGCGCCGGGACAGGGTTTCATGAGCAGTTCTTC	CAISAGTGFHEQFF
few	TRBV5-3	-	TRBJ2-3	TGTGCCATGGGCCCCCGGGACCGGACTGCAGATACGCAGTATTTT	CAMGPRDRTADTQYF
many	TRBV7-9	TRBD1	TRBJ2-7	TGTGCCAGCAGTTTCGGACAGGGGGGCCCCTACGAGCAGTACTTC	CASSFGQGGPYEQYF
many	TRBV28	-	TRBJ2-7	TGTGCCAGCAGTTTACGGCAGGGGATGCAAATTCTCTACGAGCAGTACTTC	CASSLRQGMQILYEQYF
-	TRBV9	TRBD2	TRBJ2-7	TGTGCCAGCAACGTACGGGAGGGCCCCTTCTACGATGAGTACTTC	CASNVREGPFYDEYF
many	TRBV2	-	TRBJ1-2	TGTGCCAGCGGACACCCTAACTATGGCTACACCTTC	CASGHPNYGYTF
many	TRBV20-1	-	TRBJ2-7	TGCAGTGCTCACCTACAGGGATCAACCTACGAGCAGTACTTC	CSAHLQGSTYEQYF
medium-sized	TRBV20-1	-	TRBJ2-7	TGCAGTGCTAGCAACCCCGGGGCTCTCGAGCAGTACTTC	CSASNPGALEQYF
medium-sized	TRBV12-3/TRBV12-4	-	TRBJ1-5	TGTGCCAGCAGTTTTTTTACTGAGGCCCAGCCCCAGCATTTT	CASSFFTEAQPQHF
medium-sized	TRBV5-1	TRBD2	TRBJ2-1	TGCGCCAGCAGCTTCGAGGTGAGACTAGCGGGGGGGGTCTGGATCTTC	CASSFEVRLAGGVWIF
many	TRBV28	TRBD1	TRBJ1-2	TGTGCCAGCAGCCAAATCCAGGGGGCATATGGCTACACCTTC	CASSQIQGAYGYTF
many	TRBV20-1	TRBD2	TRBJ2-4	TGCAGTGCTAGCCTTCTAGCGGGAGGGCCTGAAAACATTCAGTACTTC	CSASLLAGGPENIQYF